This T cell receptor beta chain originates from a study of beta chain features in type 1 diabetes. Points from the study as a whole: The study found moderately but significantly shorter TCRB CDR3s in all four CD4+ subsets of Type 1 diabetes patients. PCR might preferentially amplify shorter templates, equally in patients and controls.

A single heparinised draw of roughly 100 mL on average was taken per donor. CD45RO/CCR7/CD25/CD127/CD95/CD27 separated CD4+ naive, central memory, regulatory and stem cell-like memory cells by sorting. Notes on this clone: Its specificity is unknown.

Of the isolated RNA, all was reverse transcribed, and so the sequenced material was expressed TCRB transcripts. The study sequenced naive, central memory and regulatory T cell samples to an average of roughly 4 million reads. The table came from immunoSEQ multiplex PCR; TCRdb's copy has only in-frame clones and leaves some out. The sample has around 710,000 clones, around 12% seen once. V lost 4 bases and J lost 4; bases outside the gene matches: 3. This CDR3 is built from 14 residues. Germline CDR1 is SGDLS and CDR2 is YYNGEE. The rearrangement joins TRBV9 to TRBJ2-3; TRBD2 matches 10 bases. The sequence derives from a man aged 25-45 years with type 1 diabetes. The sample consisted of naive CD4+ T cells from blood. Written as DNA, the CDR3 is TGTGCCAGCAGCTCTAGCGGGGGTTCAGATACGCAGTATTTT. Encoded protein: CASSSSGGSDTQYF.